This T cell receptor (beta chain) was sequenced for a study of blood T cells in healthy people across ages. Together with a sample-barcoded 5' primer, a J-beta primer mix was included in a second PCR lasting roughly 6 to 12 cycles. Each CDR3 protein is one row after TCRdb ran MiXCR on the 5' RACE reads. The sample includes almost 300,000 distinct CDR3 sequences, 25% to 30% of them seen just once. V was shortened by 5 bases and J by 10 bases, with 17 bases between the two germline ends. This CDR3 contains 13 residues. This clonotype was counted only a few times. The rearrangement uses TRBV12-3 or TRBV12-4 and TRBJ1-2, with D maybe TRBD1 (6 bases). The clonotype comes from a woman between 65 and 79 years old in good health. Sequenced input: blood. The CDR3, as DNA: TGTGCCAGCAGTCCGGACAGTCGAGGACACTACACCTTC. Translation gives CASSPDSRGHYTF.